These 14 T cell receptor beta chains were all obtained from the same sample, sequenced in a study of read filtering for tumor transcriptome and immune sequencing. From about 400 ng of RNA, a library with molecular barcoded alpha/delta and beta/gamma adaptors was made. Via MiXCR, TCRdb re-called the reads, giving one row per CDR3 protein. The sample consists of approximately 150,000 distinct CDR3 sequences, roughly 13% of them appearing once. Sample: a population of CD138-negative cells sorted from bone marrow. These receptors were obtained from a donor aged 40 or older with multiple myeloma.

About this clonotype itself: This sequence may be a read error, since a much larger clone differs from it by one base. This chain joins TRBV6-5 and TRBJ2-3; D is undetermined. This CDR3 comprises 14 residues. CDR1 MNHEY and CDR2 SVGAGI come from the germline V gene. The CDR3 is CVSSFDRLGDTQYF. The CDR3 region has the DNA TGTGTCAGCAGTTTCGACCGACTGGGGGATACGCAGTATTTT.

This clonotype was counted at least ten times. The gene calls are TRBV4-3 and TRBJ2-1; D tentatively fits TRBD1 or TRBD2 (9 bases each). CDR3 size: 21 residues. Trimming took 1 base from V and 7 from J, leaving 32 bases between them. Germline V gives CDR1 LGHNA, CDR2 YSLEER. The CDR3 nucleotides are TGCGCCAGCAGCCAAGCCCGGGGACAGGGTCTTAGCGGGAGCCGTCGTAATGAGCAGTTCTTC. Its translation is CASSQARGQGLSGSRRNEQFF.

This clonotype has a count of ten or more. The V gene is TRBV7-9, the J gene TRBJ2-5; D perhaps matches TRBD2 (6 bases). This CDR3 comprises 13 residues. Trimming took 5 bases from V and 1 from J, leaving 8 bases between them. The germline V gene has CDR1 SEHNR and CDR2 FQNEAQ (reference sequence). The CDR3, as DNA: TGTGCCAGCAGCCAACTAGCCCAAGAGACCCAGTACTTC. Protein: CASSQLAQETQYF.

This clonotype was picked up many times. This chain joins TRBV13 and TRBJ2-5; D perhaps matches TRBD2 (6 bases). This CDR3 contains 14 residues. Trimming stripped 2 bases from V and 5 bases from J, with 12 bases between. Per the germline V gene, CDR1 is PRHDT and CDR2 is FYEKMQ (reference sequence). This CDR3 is CASSLQGGRETQYF. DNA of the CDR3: TGTGCCAGCAGCTTACAGGGAGGTCGGGAGACCCAGTACTTC.

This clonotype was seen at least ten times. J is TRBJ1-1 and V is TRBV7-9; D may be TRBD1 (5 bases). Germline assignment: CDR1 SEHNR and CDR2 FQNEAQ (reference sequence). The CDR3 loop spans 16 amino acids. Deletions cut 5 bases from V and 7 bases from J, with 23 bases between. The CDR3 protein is CASSMSGFRGSFEAFF. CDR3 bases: TGTGCCAGCAGCATGAGCGGGTTCCGGGGGTCCTTTGAAGCTTTCTTT.

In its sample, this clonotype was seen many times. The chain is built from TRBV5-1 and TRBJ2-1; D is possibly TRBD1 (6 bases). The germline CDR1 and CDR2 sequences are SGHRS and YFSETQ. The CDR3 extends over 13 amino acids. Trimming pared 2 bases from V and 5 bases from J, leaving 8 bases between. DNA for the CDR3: TGCGCCAGCAGCTTCCGGACAGACAATGAGCAGTTCTTC. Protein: CASSFRTDNEQFF. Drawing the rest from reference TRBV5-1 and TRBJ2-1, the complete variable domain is KAGVTQTPRYLIKTRGQQVTLSCSPISGHRSVSWYQQTPGQGLQFLFEYFSETQRNKGNFPGRFSGRQFSNSRSEMNVSTLELGDSALYLCASSFRTDNEQFFGPGTRLTVL.

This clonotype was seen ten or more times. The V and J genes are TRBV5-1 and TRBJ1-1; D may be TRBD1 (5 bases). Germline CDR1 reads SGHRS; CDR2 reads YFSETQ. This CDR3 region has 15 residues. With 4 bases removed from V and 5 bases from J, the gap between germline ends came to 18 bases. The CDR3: CASSPELQGGTEAFF. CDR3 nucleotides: TGCGCCAGCAGCCCGGAATTGCAGGGCGGTACTGAAGCTTTCTTT.

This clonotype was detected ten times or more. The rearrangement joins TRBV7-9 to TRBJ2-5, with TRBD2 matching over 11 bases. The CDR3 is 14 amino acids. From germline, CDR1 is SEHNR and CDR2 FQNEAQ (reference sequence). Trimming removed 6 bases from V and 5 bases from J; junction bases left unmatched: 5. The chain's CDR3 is CASRLAGEVETQYF. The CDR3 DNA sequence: TGTGCCAGCAGACTAGCGGGAGAGGTGGAGACCCAGTACTTC.

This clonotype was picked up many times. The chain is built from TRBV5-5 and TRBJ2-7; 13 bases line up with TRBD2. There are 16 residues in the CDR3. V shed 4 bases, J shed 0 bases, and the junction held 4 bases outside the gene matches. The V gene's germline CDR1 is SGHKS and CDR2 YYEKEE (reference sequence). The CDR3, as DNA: TGTGCCAGCAGCCTGGGACTAGCGGGATTCTCCTACGAGCAGTACTTC. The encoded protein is CASSLGLAGFSYEQYF.

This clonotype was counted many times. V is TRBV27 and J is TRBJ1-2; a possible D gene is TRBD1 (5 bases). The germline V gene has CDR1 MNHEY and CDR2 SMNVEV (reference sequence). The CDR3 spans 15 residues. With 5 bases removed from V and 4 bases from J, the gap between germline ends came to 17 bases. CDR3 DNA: TGTGCCAGCAGTCCCACGACAGCGCCTGCCTATGGCTACACCTTC. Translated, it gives CASSPTTAPAYGYTF.

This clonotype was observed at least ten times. This CDR3 is CASSYLDRATGYTF. CDR3 sequence (DNA): TGTGCCAGCAGTTACTTAGACAGGGCTACTGGCTACACCTTC. This rearrangement joins TRBV6-5 to TRBJ1-2; TRBD1 matches at 7 bases. With V trimmed by 1 base and J by 7 bases, 6 bases remained unmatched. Germline V CDR1 and CDR2: MNHEY, SVGAGI. The CDR3 is made up of 14 amino acids.

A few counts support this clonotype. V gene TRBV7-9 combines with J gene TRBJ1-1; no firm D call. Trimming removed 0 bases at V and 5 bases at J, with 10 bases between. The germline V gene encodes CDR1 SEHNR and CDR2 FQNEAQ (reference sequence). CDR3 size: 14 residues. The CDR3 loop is CASSLAQEFTEAFF. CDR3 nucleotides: TGTGCCAGCAGCTTAGCGCAAGAATTTACTGAAGCTTTCTTT.

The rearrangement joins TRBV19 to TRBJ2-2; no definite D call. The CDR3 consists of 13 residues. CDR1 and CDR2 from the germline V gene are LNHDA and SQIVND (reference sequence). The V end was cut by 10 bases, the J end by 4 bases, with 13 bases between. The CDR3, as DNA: TGTGCCACCAGGCTAGTCGGCACCGGGGAGCTGTTTTTT. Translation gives CATRLVGTGELFF.

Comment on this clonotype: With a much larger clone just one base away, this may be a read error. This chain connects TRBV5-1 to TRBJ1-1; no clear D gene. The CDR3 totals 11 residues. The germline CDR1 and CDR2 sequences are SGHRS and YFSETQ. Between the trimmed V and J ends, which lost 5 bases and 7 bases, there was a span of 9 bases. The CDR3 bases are TGCGCCAGCAGATTGCCCAATGAAGCTTTCTTT. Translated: CASRLPNEAFF.